The entry below describes one T cell receptor (beta chain). This clone was counted only a few times. Its binding antigen is unknown. No base qualities exist here, and no much larger clone lies one base off it. The sample belongs to a study of cytomegalovirus exposure and HLA in healthy donors (dated by TCRdb to 2016 to 2017). For context, the study as a whole: An earlier analysis of 587 of the donors reported 250 to 350 Gb of sequence data and some 100 million unique TCR beta sequences from 150 million to 200 million T cells. Roughly 290 gigabases of sequencing data and tens of millions of unique TCR sequences made up an early release that covered 500 to 650 HLA-typed donors. The genetic ancestry cluster associated with self-reported Caucasian donors included over 80% of the roughly 400 genotyped donors. The study aimed to test whether signatures of past pathogen exposure could be identified by cataloging public T cell receptors. The study profiled the T cell repertoires of fewer than 850 subjects by immunosequencing and related them to cytomegalovirus serostatus. Along with the approximately 650-subject first cohort, a separate validation cohort of some 130 different subjects was used. To predict cytomegalovirus infection status, the study combined high-throughput TCR immunosequencing, statistical association of individual TCRs with disease status, and machine learning. In a later analysis, previously published TCR beta repertoires from several hundred donors were re-analyzed and high-resolution HLA genotyping was added so that TCR occurrence patterns could be studied. The later analysis used no new phenotypic data to find candidate immune exposures, relying instead on TCR beta sequences and their occurrence across donors. An earlier analysis of some 500 of the donors applied high-throughput TCR beta sequencing to assess whether each TCR beta V gene segment acted as functional or pseudogenic. Donor age, sex, ethnicity and CMV serostatus were collected together with the repertoire data. Genome-wide SNP genotypes for about three fifths of the roughly 670 donors were used in a later genetic analysis, which treated that subset as a discovery cohort. Every repertoire in the discovery cohort had been generated on one and the same sequencing platform. Class I and class II HLA loci were covered by the typing at four-digit resolution. Typing coverage varied by locus: about 620-630 donors for A, B, C, DRB1 and DQB1; roughly 520 for DQA1; nearly 610 for DPA1; about 450 for DPB1. About 5 DR-DQ haplotypes were handled as single units for association and clustering, since linkage in the cohort was strong. On average, around 240,000 unique TCR beta nucleotide sequences were sequenced per donor among some 430 genotyped donors of the cohort, with approximately 18% of those sequences being non-productive. Study-wide conclusions, independent of this receptor: A cluster of highly shared sequence variants was judged likely to be a technical artifact of the sequencing pipeline. Immune exposure information for the cohort was limited to CMV serostatus. In a later analysis, TCR association rates were found to vary across HLA loci, with the most associated TCRs seen for DRB1 alleles and the fewest for HLA-C alleles. A later analysis found that most CMV-associated TCR beta chains appeared HLA-restricted, with HLA associations seemingly driven largely by CMV exposure. Most TCR sequences were observed very rarely across donors, whereas some public TCRs were present in many individuals. Several of the top co-occurrence clusters appeared to be linked to parvovirus B19, influenza, CMV and Epstein-Barr virus, according to a later analysis. The study listed 164 TCR beta chains as associated with cytomegalovirus. When HLA alleles, especially DR and DQ, strongly co-occurred, TCR associations were difficult to assign to individual alleles. The authors suggested that the approach could potentially be extended to other disease states and immunological phenotypes. Compared with equally common non-associated chains, HLA-associated TCR beta chains in a later analysis were more clonally expanded and had lower generation probabilities. In vitro tests confirmed that a few of the cytomegalovirus-associated TCR beta chains recognize cytomegalovirus antigens. In this cohort, only TCR beta chains were sequenced, and detectable features were limited by the absence of alpha or paired-chain data. In an earlier analysis of a few hundred of the donors, most TCR beta V segments were observed in productive rearrangements about 90% or about 30% of the time, broadly matching IMGT annotations. A later genetic analysis associated a missense DCLRE1C variant with V-gene and J-gene trimming of TCR beta chains, and an independent cohort replicated the association. Because counts were too low, 15 to 20 rarely observed V segments, including chromosome 9 orphons, were excluded from the earlier analysis of 587 of the donors. Specific HLA alleles were associated with around 18,000 TCR beta sequences at a false discovery rate of 0.05 in a later analysis. Compared with the 666-donor mean, donors in an Asian-associated ancestry cluster had fewer N-insertions in productive TCRs, according to a later genetic analysis. A further reported finding was that TCR beta sequences accurately predicted the HLA-A and HLA-B alleles for most subjects in the first cohort. The 87-base-pair reads could not distinguish some IMGT-functional V segments, including TRBV6-2 and TRBV6-3, so those segments were excluded. Roughly uniform sequencing depth across donors was assumed in presence/absence analyses, although this assumption may not hold. The classifier was reported to diagnose cytomegalovirus status with high specificity and sensitivity in both the original and validation cohorts. Correlated functional status among segregating V segments might be attributable to linkage disequilibrium, but an unknown experimental factor could not be ruled out. Because HLA typing was unavailable for some donors at each locus, only the typed subset was used in association tests.

Library method: the immunoSEQ multiplex PCR assay. The multiplex PCR relied on a mix of 60 forward primers for TCR Vbeta segments and 13 reverse primers for TCR Jbeta segments. A multiplex PCR assay on genomic DNA amplified the CDR3 region of rearranged TCR beta genes. On the Illumina HiSeq System, the amplified TCR beta libraries were sequenced as 87-base-pair reads. As for the authors' bioinformatics: A later analysis tallied 75 million to 85 million unique TCR beta chains across the 640 or so repertoires, and some 12 million of those chains were shared by two or more donors. To remove PCR and sequencing errors, raw reads were error-corrected and collapsed into unique sequences using a nearest-neighbor algorithm that merged closely related sequences. CDR3 sequences were aligned to IMGT reference sequences to assign V, D and J gene segments. For a sequence to be retained, a match of at least six nucleotides was required to both a V gene segment and a J gene segment. A rearrangement counted as productive if the CDR3 had no stop codons and remained in frame with V and J, and every other rearrangement counted as non-productive. Following IMGT convention, CDR3 was defined as the stretch from the second conserved V-encoded cysteine up to the conserved J-encoded phenylalanine. The earlier analysis of some 550 of the donors excluded any sequence lacking an unambiguous match to a single V gene segment. In an earlier analysis of around 600 of the donors, V segments were called functional above 56.7% productive rearrangements and were called segregating when the between-donor standard deviation exceeded 5%. To diagnose cytomegalovirus status from the catalog of TCR beta chain sequences, a statistical classification framework was built. In a later analysis, TCR nucleotide sequences were compared against IMGT/GENE-DB human TR gene sequences so that V and J genes could be assigned. Using the TCRdist pipeline, a later analysis assigned CDR3 sequences along with most-parsimonious VDJ recombination scenarios. In a later analysis, each TCR beta chain was defined by its CDR3 amino acid sequence together with its V-gene family, and reads without a unique V-gene family were excluded. To address suspected cross-contamination and a sequencing artifact, a later analysis removed 592 highly shared, low-generation-probability nucleotide sequences. In a later analysis, a clonal expansion index for each public chain was calculated from normalized within-repertoire ranks of inferred template counts. In a later analysis, generation probabilities were computed with a VDJ recombination model fitted to out-of-frame rearrangements, and the resulting probabilities were checked against IGoR. A later analysis scored TCR-TCR, TCR-HLA and TCR-CMV co-occurrence with hypergeometric tests, applying a repertoire-size bias correction to TCR pairs. To estimate false discovery rates, a later analysis permuted the HLA or CMV assignments 20 times. In a later analysis, co-occurring TCRs were grouped using DBSCAN, with TCRdist sequence similarity added in when clustering inside HLA-allele-positive subsets. Repertoires with fewer than 30,000 or more than 120,000 public chains were left out of co-occurrence clustering, as were about 5 repertoires with anomalous nucleotide sharing. TCRdb took over this immuneACCESS table, retaining in-frame rearrangements with V and J assigned. Such tables are incomplete; in checked studies, under half of the missing clones stem from an unresolved V gene, and the remainder is unexplained. V and J calls and clone size follow that table, whereas D and trimming were derived from the DNA. The sample includes approximately 170,000 clones, with over 60% observed a single time. Around 1.5% of the sample is in the top ten clones.

The cohort consisted of hundreds of healthy bone marrow donors. At the time of sampling, every cohort member was nominally healthy, though immune exposures that went unrecorded were likely present. The donor tested CMV seronegative and was one of the 352 seronegative cohort members. Each donor provided a peripheral blood sample, and peripheral blood mononuclear cells were used for TCR beta sequencing. Genomic DNA extraction from the blood cell samples was performed with the Qiagen DNeasy Blood Extraction Kit. The CDR3 sequence holds 13 residues, the cysteine and phenylalanine included. This entry keeps only the CDR3 DNA: 39 bases, framed from base 1. Trimming removed 4 bases from V and 8 bases from J, leaving 14 bases between the germline ends. In the germline V gene (reference sequence), CDR1 corresponds to PRHDT and CDR2 to FYEKMQ.

The rearrangement combines TRBV13 with TRBJ1-1, with the D gene not confidently named. Specimen: PBMCs. The source is a girl aged 10 to 17 in good health and CMV-seronegative. The CDR3 region reads CASSSTIIIEAFF. The DNA sequence follows: TGTGCCAGCAGCTCGACAATCATTATCGAAGCTTTCTTT.